This is a list of T cell receptor beta chains from one sample in a study of tumor-infiltrating lymphocytes in primary liver carcinoma. TCRdb redid the calling of the multiplex PCR reads with MiXCR, one entry per CDR3 protein. The sample has 45,000 or so distinct CDR3 sequences, around 66% seen once. Sequenced: liver tumor tissue from sampling region 2. These receptors were collected from a man aged 35-49 years with primary liver carcinoma and hepatitis B virus infection. The CDR3 runs from the conserved cysteine through the conserved F or W. The D gene is left open where the match is weak. Expanded clones get a size class; other rows say once, few or many, or leave the size out.

V,size,D,J,DNA,CDR3
TRBV29-1,.,.,TRBJ1-2,TGCAGCCTCGTACCCGTTAACTATGGCTACACCTTC,CSLVPVNYGYTF
TRBV5-1,.,.,TRBJ2-3,TGCACCAGTAGCTTGAACAGCAGGGGAAGCACAGATACGCAGTATTTT,CTSSLNSRGSTDTQYF
TRBV29-1,.,.,TRBJ2-7,TGCATCGCGGGTTGGGGCAATCACGAGCAGTGCTTC,CIAGWGNHEQCF
TRBV27,.,TRBD1,TRBJ2-7,TGTGCCAGCAGTTTGAAGGGGACAGACTCCTACGAGCAGTACTTC,CASSLKGTDSYEQYF
TRBV29-1,.,.,TRBJ2-7,TGCAGCGTTGCCCCAACACGGCTCCACGAGCCGTACTTC,CSVAPTRLHEPYF
TRBV14,.,.,TRBJ2-5,TGTGCCGGCAGCCAAGATAATTCCGAGTCCCAGTACTTC,CAGSQDNSESQYF
TRBV5-8,.,.,TRBJ2-2,TGTGCCAGCAGCTCAGCCCTTAACATCAGGGAGCTGTTTTTT,CASSSALNIRELFF
TRBV6-1,.,TRBD1,TRBJ2-7,TGTGCCAGCAATGAAACAGGGGTCAGCTCCTACGAGCTGTACTTC,CASNETGVSSYELYF
TRBV6-5,medium-sized,TRBD1,TRBJ2-1,TGTGCCAGCAGTGAGGACAGGGTGGTCAATGAGCAGTTCTTC,CASSEDRVVNEQFF
TRBV20-1,many,TRBD1,TRBJ2-1,TGCAGTGCCAGGGGGACAGGGGACCATGAGCAGTTCTTC,CSARGTGDHEQFF
TRBV29-1,.,.,TRBJ2-3,.,CSAGVGTGTDTQYF
TRBV11-3,.,.,TRBJ2-3,TGTGCCAGCAGCTTAGATCTGGGAGTGACTCAGCCCCAGTATTTT,CASSLDLGVTQPQYF
TRBV6-6,few,.,TRBJ1-1,TGTGCCAGCAGCACAGTGGGGAGTACTGAGGCTTTCTTT,CASSTVGSTEAFF
TRBV6-6,once,.,TRBJ1-4,TGTGCCAGCAGTTACTGGGGCGAGAATGAAAGACCGTTTTTT,CASSYWGENERPFF
TRBV6-2/TRBV6-3,.,.,TRBJ2-3,TGTGCCAGCAGCTTCCTAGGACGGCATGGGGGAGATACGCAATATTTT,CASSFLGRHGGDTQYF
TRBV11-2,.,TRBD2,TRBJ2-3,TGTGCCAGCAGGTTAGATCCGGGGGAGACTAGCGCAGATACGCTGTATTTT,CASRLDPGETSADTLYF
TRBV11-2,.,.,TRBJ2-1,TGTGCCAGCGGCTTGTCTAGCTTGGGGCATGAGCAGTTCTTC,CASGLSSLGHEQFF
TRBV10-2,.,.,TRBJ2-1,TGCGTCAGCAGTGAGTCTTTGATTGGGGAGCAGTTCTTC,CVSSESLIGEQFF
TRBV3-1,few,.,TRBJ2-7,TGTGCCAGCAGCCAAGCCCGGAGAGGCAACGAGCAGTACTTC,CASSQARRGNEQYF
TRBV5-6,medium-sized,.,TRBJ2-3,TGTGCCAGCAGCCGATTGGGTACGCAGTATTTT,CASSRLGTQYF
TRBV6-6,.,.,TRBJ1-3,TGTGTCAGCAGTTATGAGAACACCATATATTTT,CVSSYENTIYF
TRBV6-6,.,.,TRBJ2-2,TGTGCAAGCAGTTTCTCCCCAACCAGGGAGCTGTTTTTT,CASSFSPTRELFF
TRBV29-1,.,.,TRBJ2-1,TGCAGCGTTAAAAGTTACGATGAGCAGTTTTTC,CSVKSYDEQFF
TRBV4-3,many,TRBD1,TRBJ2-5,TGCGCCAGCAACCATCGAGGACAGGGTGAGGAGACCCAGTACTTC,CASNHRGQGEETQYF
TRBV5-5,.,.,TRBJ2-7,TGTGCCAGCAGTTTACCAACGGGGTACAAGCAGTACTTC,CASSLPTGYKQYF
TRBV11-2,.,.,TRBJ2-7,TGTGCCAGCAGTCTCTGGGGCTACAAGCAGTACTTC,CASSLWGYKQYF
TRBV6-5,.,TRBD2,TRBJ2-3,TGTGCCAACAGTTCAGTCCCCCTAAGCGGGGGGACAGATGCGCAGTATTTT,CANSSVPLSGGTDAQYF
TRBV5-1,many,TRBD1,TRBJ2-1,TGCGCCAGCAACCAACAGGGGCAGCTCGATGAGCAGTTCTTC,CASNQQGQLDEQFF
TRBV5-1,.,.,TRBJ2-5,TGCGCCAGCAGCTTGGAAGCTGATCGCGAGACCCAGTACTTC,CASSLEADRETQYF
TRBV5-4,.,TRBD2,TRBJ2-2,TGTGCCAGCATCCCGGGAGGGGATGGCACCGGGAAGCTGTTTTTT,CASIPGGDGTGKLFF
TRBV6-6,.,.,TRBJ1-6,TGTGCCAGGAGTAACACAGGGATTTCACCCCTCCACTTT,CARSNTGISPLHF
TRBV6-2/TRBV6-3,.,.,TRBJ2-7,TGTGCCAGCAGTCTCTGGTCGGGTCCTTACGAGCAGTACTTC,CASSLWSGPYEQYF
TRBV2,.,.,TRBJ1-2,TGTGCCAGACAACTGGGGAAGGTTGATGGTGGCTACACCTTC,CARQLGKVDGGYTF
TRBV11-1,.,.,TRBJ2-2,TGTGCCAGCTGTTTTTGGGACACCGGGCAGCTGTTTTTT,CASCFWDTGQLFF
TRBV12-3/TRBV12-4,.,.,TRBJ1-3,TGTGCCAGCAGTTTTGGGAGTCGGGGGTACTATGGAAACACCATATATTTT,CASSFGSRGYYGNTIYF
TRBV6-6,few,TRBD2,TRBJ2-7,TGTGCCAACTGTCATCGAGCGGGAGGGTCTACCTACGAGCAGTACTTC,CANCHRAGGSTYEQYF
TRBV21-1,many,.,TRBJ1-1,TGTGCCAGCAGCGAAACAGGGATGGGGACTGAAGCTTTCTTT,CASSETGMGTEAFF
TRBV2,few,TRBD1,TRBJ2-4,TGTGTCAGCAGTGCAAGGGGACAGATCAACATTCAGTACTTC,CVSSARGQINIQYF
TRBV28,.,.,TRBJ2-5,TGTGCCAGCAGTTTCCACAGTCCAGGGGAAGAGGCCCAGTACTTC,CASSFHSPGEEAQYF
TRBV5-1,.,.,TRBJ2-7,TGCGCCAGCACCCAGTCTCCTAGTGCCGAATACGGACAGTACTTC,CASTQSPSAEYGQYF
TRBV11-2,.,TRBD1,TRBJ2-6,TGTGCCAGCAGCATGGGGGGAGACAGGGGCATTTCCCTCTCTGGGGCCATCGTCCCGACTTTT,CASSMGGDRGISLSGAIVPTF
TRBV30,.,.,TRBJ2-3,TGTGCATGGAGTCAAAGTGTTAGGGATACGCAGTATTTT,CAWSQSVRDTQYF
TRBV29-1,few,.,TRBJ1-2,TGCAGCGTTGAAGCGGGAGAAGGGGTGGTTGGCTACATCTTC,CSVEAGEGVVGYIF
TRBV6-2/TRBV6-3,.,.,TRBJ2-7,TGTGCCAGCAGCTTCAAGGTATCCTACGAGCAGTACTTC,CASSFKVSYEQYF
TRBV6-5,.,.,TRBJ2-5,TGTGCCAGTAGTTACTCGAGTAGTGTCGGGTCCCAAGAGACACAGTACTTC,CASSYSSSVGSQETQYF
TRBV6-5,.,.,TRBJ2-7,TGTGCCAGCAGTTACATGGGCCCTGCCACTCCGATACCCTACGAGCAGTACTTC,CASSYMGPATPIPYEQYF
TRBV12-3/TRBV12-4,.,.,TRBJ2-1,TGCGCCAGCAGTTTAGAGACTGAGCAGTTCTTC,CASSLETEQFF
TRBV7-8,.,.,TRBJ2-7,TGTGTCAGCAGCATAGCCGGGGATAGGGCCCACGAGCAGTACTTC,CVSSIAGDRAHEQYF
TRBV7-9,.,.,TRBJ2-7,TGTGTCAGTAGCTTAAATCAGGCTTACGAGCAGTACTTC,CVSSLNQAYEQYF
TRBV11-2,.,.,TRBJ2-1,TGTGCCAGCAGCTACACGACGGGGGAGAAATTCTTC,CASSYTTGEKFF
TRBV21-1,many,.,TRBJ1-1,TGTGCCAGCAGTCACTACAGGGAAAGCACTGAAGCTTTCTTT,CASSHYRESTEAFF